The clone carrying this TCR beta chain was seen more than once but under ten times. The TCRbeta library was prepared with unique molecular identifiers. One entry per CDR3 protein results from TCRdb running MiXCR on the PCR reads. The sample lists roughly 300,000 distinct CDR3 sequences; 9.9% were seen once. With 5 bases removed from V and 8 bases from J, the gap between germline ends came to 6 bases. The CDR3 is made up of 11 amino acids. The germline V gene has CDR1 SNHLY and CDR2 FYNNEI. The entry originates in a study of T-cell reconstitution after alpha-beta-depleted transplantation in children. This sequence originates from a human donor who donated a stem cell graft to a child with SCID. The chain uses TRBV2 and TRBJ2-2; D unclear. The sequencing used PBMCs from the stem cell graft donor, collected from the stem cell graft. CDR3 sequence reads: CASSMGGELFF. In nucleotides, the CDR3 is TGTGCCAGCAGTATGGGGGGGGAGCTGTTTTTT.